This T cell receptor beta chain appears in the sequencing data of a study of neurological immune-mediated disorders. This clonotype was recorded at least ten times. Its antigen is unidentified. Points from the study as a whole: The level of TCR clonal expansion was highest in patients with HTLV-1-associated myelopathy and lowest in multiple sclerosis, where it fell below the level seen in healthy controls. TCR-beta repertoires seemed private in all groups, with no expanded CDR3 amino acid sequences shared.

Synthesis of cDNA was accomplished via 5'RACE employing 10-nucleotide random UMIs. From the 5' RACE reads, TCRdb called clonotypes with MiXCR, one entry per CDR3 protein. The sample lists about 59,000 distinct CDR3 sequences, about 13% occurring once. Source material was 2 million unsorted PBMCs, stored at -80 °C in RNAlater. The sequence was collected from an older woman with HTLV-1-associated myelopathy (HAM/TSP). Sequencing was done on a sample of PBMCs.

CDR3 sequence (DNA): TGTGCCAGCAGTCCGGGACTAGCGGGAGTTAATGAGCAGTTCTTC. This translates into CASSPGLAGVNEQFF. This chain joins TRBV12-3 or TRBV12-4 and TRBJ2-1, with 14 bases identical to TRBD2. Germline trimming cut 5 bases from V and 7 bases from J; bases unmatched to any gene: 4. The CDR3 covers 15 residues.